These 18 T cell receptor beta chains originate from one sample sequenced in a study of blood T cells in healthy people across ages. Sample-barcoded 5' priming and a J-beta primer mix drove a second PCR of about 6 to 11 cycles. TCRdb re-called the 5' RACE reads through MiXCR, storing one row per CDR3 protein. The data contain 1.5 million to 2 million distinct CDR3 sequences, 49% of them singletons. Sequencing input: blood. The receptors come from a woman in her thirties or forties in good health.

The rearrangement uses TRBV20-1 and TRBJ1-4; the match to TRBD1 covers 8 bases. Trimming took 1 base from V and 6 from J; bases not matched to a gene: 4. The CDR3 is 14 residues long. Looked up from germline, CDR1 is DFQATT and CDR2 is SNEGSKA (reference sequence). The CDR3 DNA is TGCAGTGCTAGAGGGGGACAGGTTTATGAAAAACTGTTTTTT. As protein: CSARGGQVYEKLFF.

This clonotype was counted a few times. As DNA, the CDR3 is TGCAGCGTTGAAGATCCTCAACCCACAGGGCGAATCTATGGCTACACCTTC. This translates into CSVEDPQPTGRIYGYTF. V and J are TRBV29-1 and TRBJ1-2; D is perhaps TRBD1 (6 bases). V was cut by 0 bases and J by 4 bases, with 21 bases left in between. Germline V gene data show CDR1 as SQVTM and CDR2 as ANQGSEA. The length of the CDR3 is 17 residues.

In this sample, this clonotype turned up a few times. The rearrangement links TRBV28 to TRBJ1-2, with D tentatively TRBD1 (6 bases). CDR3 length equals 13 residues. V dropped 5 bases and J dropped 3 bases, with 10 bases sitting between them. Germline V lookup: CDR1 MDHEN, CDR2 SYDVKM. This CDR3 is CASSLRTDYGYTF. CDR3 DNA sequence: TGTGCCAGCAGTCTCAGGACAGACTATGGCTACACCTTC.

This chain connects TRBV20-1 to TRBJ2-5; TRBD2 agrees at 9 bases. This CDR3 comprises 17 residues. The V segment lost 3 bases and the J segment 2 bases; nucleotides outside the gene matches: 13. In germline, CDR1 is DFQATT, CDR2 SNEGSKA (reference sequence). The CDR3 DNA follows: TGCAGTGCTAGGGGCCCTTTGGCTAGCGGGGTACAAGAGACCCAGTACTTC. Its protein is CSARGPLASGVQETQYF.

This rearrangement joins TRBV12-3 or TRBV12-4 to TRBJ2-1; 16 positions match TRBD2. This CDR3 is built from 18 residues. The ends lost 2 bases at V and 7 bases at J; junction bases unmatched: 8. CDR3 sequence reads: CASSLRGLAGGRPNEQFF. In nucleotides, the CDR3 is TGTGCCAGCAGTTTAAGGGGACTAGCGGGGGGGCGTCCGAATGAGCAGTTCTTC.

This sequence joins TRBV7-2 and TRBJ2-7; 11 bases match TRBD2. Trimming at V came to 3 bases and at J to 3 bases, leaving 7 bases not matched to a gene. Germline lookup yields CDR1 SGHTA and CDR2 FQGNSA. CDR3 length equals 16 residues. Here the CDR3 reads CASSLGTSGVYYEQYF. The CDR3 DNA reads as TGTGCCAGCAGCTTGGGGACTAGCGGTGTTTACTACGAGCAGTACTTC.

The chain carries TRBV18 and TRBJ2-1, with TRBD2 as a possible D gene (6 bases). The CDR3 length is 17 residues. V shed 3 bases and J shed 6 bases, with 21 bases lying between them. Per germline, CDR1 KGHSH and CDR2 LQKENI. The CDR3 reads CASSPPWPAGNSNEQFF. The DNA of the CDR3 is TGTGCCAGCTCACCCCCTTGGCCAGCGGGTAACTCCAATGAGCAGTTCTTC.

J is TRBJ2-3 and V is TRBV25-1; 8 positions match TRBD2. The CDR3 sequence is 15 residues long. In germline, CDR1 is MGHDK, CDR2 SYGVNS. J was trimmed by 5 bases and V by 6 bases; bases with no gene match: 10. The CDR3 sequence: CASSRAGARGDTQYF. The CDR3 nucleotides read TGTGCCAGCAGCCGAGCGGGGGCCCGGGGAGATACGCAGTATTTT.

CDR3 sequence: CASRGTPTNYGYTF. CDR3 DNA sequence: TGTGCCAGCAGAGGGACACCTACTAACTATGGCTACACCTTC. The V and J genes are TRBV6-5 and TRBJ1-2; D might be TRBD1 (6 bases). Deletions cut 6 bases from V and 0 bases from J, with 11 bases between. The CDR3 extends over 14 amino acids. Germline V CDR1 and CDR2: MNHEY, SVGAGI.

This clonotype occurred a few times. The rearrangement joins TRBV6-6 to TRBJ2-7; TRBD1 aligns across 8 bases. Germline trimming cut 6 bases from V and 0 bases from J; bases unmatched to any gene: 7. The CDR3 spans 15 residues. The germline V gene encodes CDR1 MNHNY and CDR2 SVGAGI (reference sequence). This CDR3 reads CASRTTGGSSYEQYF. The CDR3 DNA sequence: TGTGCCAGCAGAACAACAGGGGGGTCCTCCTACGAGCAGTACTTC.

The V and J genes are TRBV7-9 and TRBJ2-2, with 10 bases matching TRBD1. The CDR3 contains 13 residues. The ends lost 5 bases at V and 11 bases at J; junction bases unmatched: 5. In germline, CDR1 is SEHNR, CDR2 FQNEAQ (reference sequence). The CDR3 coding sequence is TGTGCCAGCAGCAATGACAGGGGGCGTGAGCTGTTTTTT. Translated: CASSNDRGRELFF.

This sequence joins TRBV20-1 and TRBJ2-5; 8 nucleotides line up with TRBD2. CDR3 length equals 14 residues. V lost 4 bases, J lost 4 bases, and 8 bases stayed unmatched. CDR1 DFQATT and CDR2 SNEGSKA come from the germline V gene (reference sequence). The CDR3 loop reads CSATGLAAGETQYF. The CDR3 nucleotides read TGCAGTGCTACTGGACTAGCCGCTGGAGAGACCCAGTACTTC.

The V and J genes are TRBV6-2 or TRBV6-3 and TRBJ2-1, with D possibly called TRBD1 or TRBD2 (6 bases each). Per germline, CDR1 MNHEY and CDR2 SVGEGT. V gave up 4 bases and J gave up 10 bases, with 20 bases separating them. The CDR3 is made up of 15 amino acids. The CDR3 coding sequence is TGTGCCAGCAGTTCGGGGGCGGGGTCCCTTGGGGAGCAGTTCTTC. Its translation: CASSSGAGSLGEQFF.

For the CDR3, the DNA is TGTGCCAGTAGCCCTCGAGGCCTGGTGGGTGTAAATGGCTACACCTTC. Protein product: CASSPRGLVGVNGYTF. This chain connects TRBV19 to TRBJ1-2; D is ambiguous. Trimming cost V 6 bases and J 6 bases, with 23 bases left between them. Looked up from germline, CDR1 is LNHDA and CDR2 is SQIVND (reference sequence). This CDR3 is 16 amino acids long.

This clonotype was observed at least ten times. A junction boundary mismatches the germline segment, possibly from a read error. CDR3 DNA sequence: TGTGCCAGCAGTGGGGGGTACCAAGAGACCCAGTACTTC. Translating gives CASSGGYQETQYF. The chain recombines TRBV4-1 with TRBJ2-5, with D perhaps matching TRBD2 (6 bases). Germline CDR1 is MGHRA and CDR2 is YSYEKL. The CDR3 totals 13 residues.

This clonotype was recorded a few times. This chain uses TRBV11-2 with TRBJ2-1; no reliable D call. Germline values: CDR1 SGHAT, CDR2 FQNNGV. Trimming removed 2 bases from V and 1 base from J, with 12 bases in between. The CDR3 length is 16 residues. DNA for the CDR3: TGTGCCAGCAGCTTATTCGGGCGGCGTTCCTACAATGAGCAGTTCTTC. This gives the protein CASSLFGRRSYNEQFF.

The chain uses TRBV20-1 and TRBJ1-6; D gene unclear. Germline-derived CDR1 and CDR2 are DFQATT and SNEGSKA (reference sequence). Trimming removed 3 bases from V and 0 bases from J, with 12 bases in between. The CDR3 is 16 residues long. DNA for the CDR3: TGCAGTGCTAGTCCGGTGGTCAGCTCCTATAATTCACCCCTCCACTTT. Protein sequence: CSASPVVSSYNSPLHF.

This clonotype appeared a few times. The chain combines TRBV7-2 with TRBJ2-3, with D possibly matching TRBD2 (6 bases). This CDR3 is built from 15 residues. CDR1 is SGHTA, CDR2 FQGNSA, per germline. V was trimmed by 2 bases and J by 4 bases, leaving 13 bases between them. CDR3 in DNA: TGTGCCAGCAGCTTACAGCTGGGGGGAGCAGATACGCAGTATTTT. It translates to CASSLQLGGADTQYF. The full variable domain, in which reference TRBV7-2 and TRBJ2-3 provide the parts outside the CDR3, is GAGVSQSPSNKVTEKGKDVELRCDPISGHTALYWYRQSLGQGLEFLIYFQGNSAPDKSGLPSDRFSAERTGGSVSTLTIQRTQQEDSAVYLCASSLQLGGADTQYFGPGTRLTVL.